Sequencing of this TCR beta chain was carried out in a study of CD8 T cells in ankylosing spondylitis. Germline trimming cut 3 bases from V and 6 bases from J; bases unmatched to any gene: 6. Germline loops: CDR1 SGDLS, CDR2 YYNGEE. The CDR3 consists of 14 residues. Study outcomes and limitations: It appeared that ankylosing spondylitis blood was characterized by a TCR beta motif of several highly homologous variants. Researchers reportedly found disease-linked clones significantly enriched in matched ankylosing spondylitis synovial fluid. In synovial fluid and blood from reactive arthritis, some motif variants were previously reported.

Libraries for TCR beta were made by quantitative 5'-RACE with molecular barcodes. MiXCR was run by TCRdb on the 5' RACE reads, yielding one entry per CDR3 protein. Among 30,000 to 45,000 distinct CDR3 sequences listed, less than 4% were seen once. This clonotype was recorded at least ten times. Antigen unknown. This chain links TRBV9 with TRBJ2-3; TRBD1 matches 8 bases. The source of this sequence is a male donor with ankylosing spondylitis or in good health (not recorded which). The sample taken for sequencing was blood, either unsorted or a sorted T cell fraction (not recorded which). CDR3 sequence reads: CASSARQGMDTQYF. As DNA, the CDR3 is TGTGCCAGCAGCGCCCGACAGGGGATGGATACGCAGTATTTT.